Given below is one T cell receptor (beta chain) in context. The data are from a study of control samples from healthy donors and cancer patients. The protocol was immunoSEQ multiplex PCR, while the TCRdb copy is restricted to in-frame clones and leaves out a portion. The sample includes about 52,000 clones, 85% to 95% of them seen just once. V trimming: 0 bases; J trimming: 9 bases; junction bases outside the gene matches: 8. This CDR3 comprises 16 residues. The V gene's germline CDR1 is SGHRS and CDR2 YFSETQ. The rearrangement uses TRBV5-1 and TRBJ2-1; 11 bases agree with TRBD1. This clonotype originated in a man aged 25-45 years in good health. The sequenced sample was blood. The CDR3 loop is CASSLGRDRGWGEQFF. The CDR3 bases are TGCGCCAGCAGCTTGGGCAGGGACAGGGGGTGGGGTGAGCAGTTCTTC.